The 15 T cell receptor beta chains given below trace back to one sample, sequenced in a study of blood T cell repertoires in COVID-19 (dated by TCRdb to the early 2020s). The library was generated by the immunoSEQ multiplex PCR assay. The clones in this table, taken by TCRdb from immuneACCESS, are in-frame only. Not every clone is retained; where verified, under half of the shortfall comes from an unresolved V gene, and the cause of the rest is unknown. This sample holds 100,000 to 150,000 clones; around 84% were observed only once. The top ten constitute about a sixth of the sample. Sequences were obtained from peripheral blood. All receptors come from an elderly woman with acute or convalescent COVID-19.

V is TRBV6-2 or TRBV6-3 and J is TRBJ2-3; 7 bases match TRBD1. The CDR3 is made up of 17 amino acids. The germline CDR1 and CDR2 sequences are MNHEY and SVGEGT. V lost 4 bases to trimming and J lost 4 bases; unmatched junction nucleotides: 14. CDR3 loop: CASSSRGQPGKADTQYF. The CDR3 DNA sequence: TGTGCCAGCAGTTCCCGGGGACAGCCCGGCAAGGCAGATACGCAGTATTTT.

J is TRBJ2-7 and V is TRBV19; TRBD1 might be the D (8 bases). V lost 5 bases to trimming and J lost 2 bases, with 16 bases between them. The CDR3 has 15 residues. Germline CDR1 reads LNHDA; CDR2 reads SQIVND (reference sequence). CDR3 region: CASSPDRGGTYEQYF. CDR3 sequence (DNA): TGTGCCAGTAGTCCAGACAGGGGAGGGACCTACGAGCAGTACTTC.

This chain links TRBV5-6 with TRBJ2-7, with D maybe TRBD2 (6 bases). Per the germline V gene, CDR1 is SGHDT and CDR2 is YYEEEE. The CDR3 has 15 amino acids. Trimming took 4 bases from V and 3 from J, leaving 17 bases between them. Here the CDR3 reads CASSKTRSLNYEQYF. The DNA for the CDR3 is TGTGCCAGCAGCAAGACTAGGTCCTTAAACTACGAGCAGTACTTC.

This clone was found a few times. This rearrangement joins TRBV7-2 to TRBJ2-2; D not certain. The CDR3 extends over 14 amino acids. Trimming removed 1 base from V and 4 bases from J, with 7 bases in between. Germline loops: CDR1 SGHTA, CDR2 FQGNSA. DNA of the CDR3: TGTGCCAGCAGCTTAGGCCACAGCACCGGGGAGCTGTTTTTT. It encodes CASSLGHSTGELFF.

The rearrangement joins TRBV5-1 to TRBJ1-1; the match to TRBD1 covers 8 bases. The length of the CDR3 is 15 residues. The germline CDR1 and CDR2 sequences are SGHRS and YFSETQ. Losses at the gene ends were 8 bases for V and 2 bases for J; bases not matched to a gene: 11. The CDR3 sequence: CASTTGGVLNTEAFF. CDR3 nucleotide sequence: TGCGCCAGTACCACAGGGGGGGTCCTCAACACTGAAGCTTTCTTT.

The chain joins TRBV6-6 to TRBJ1-5, with D possibly TRBD1 on 5 matching bases. This CDR3 is 14 amino acids long. Germline lookup yields CDR1 MNHNY and CDR2 SVGAGI (reference sequence). V shed 6 bases and J shed 2 bases, with 11 bases lying between them. CDR3 protein: CASSQGVRNQPQHF. In DNA form, the CDR3 reads TGTGCCAGCAGCCAAGGGGTCCGCAATCAGCCCCAGCATTTT.

The V gene is TRBV30, the J gene TRBJ2-2, with TRBD1 matching over 9 bases. Germline V gives CDR1 GTSNPN, CDR2 SVGIG (reference sequence). This CDR3 is built from 13 residues. The J segment lost 8 bases and the V segment lost 3 bases, leaving 4 bases of the junction unmatched. The CDR3 DNA is TGTGCCTGGAGGAGGGACAGGGTAGGGGAGCTGTTTTTT. This codes for CAWRRDRVGELFF.

This chain connects TRBV7-6 to TRBJ2-3; D perhaps matches TRBD2 (6 bases). The CDR3 extends over 14 amino acids. Germline CDR1 reads SGHVS; CDR2 reads FNYEAQ. Trimming stripped 4 bases from V and 4 bases from J, with 12 bases between. The DNA of the CDR3 is TGTGCCAGCAGCTCCTTGGGGGAGGCAGATACGCAGTATTTT. Encoded protein: CASSSLGEADTQYF.

This clone was observed once. The rearrangement uses TRBV6-2 or TRBV6-3 and TRBJ1-1; D is uncertain. V dropped 4 bases and J dropped 6 bases, with 15 bases sitting between them. This CDR3 comprises 14 residues. CDR1 is MNHEY and CDR2 is SVGEGT in the germline V gene. CDR3 sequence (DNA): TGTGCCAGCAGTTCCTCGTATCGTATCCCTGAAGCTTTCTTT. This codes for CASSSSYRIPEAFF.

The chain joins TRBV30 to TRBJ1-4, with D perhaps TRBD1 (5 bases). Germline CDR1 GTSNPN, CDR2 SVGIG (reference sequence). V was shortened by 3 bases and J by 5 bases, with 13 bases between the two germline ends. The CDR3 covers 14 residues. CDR3 amino acids: CAWRQGGGNEKLFF. DNA for the CDR3: TGTGCCTGGAGGCAGGGAGGAGGAAATGAAAAACTGTTTTTT.

The chain links TRBV14 to TRBJ2-7; TRBD1 aligns across 8 bases. V was pared by 4 bases and J by 4 bases, with 9 bases of the junction left unmatched. This CDR3 contains 15 residues. Germline V lookup: CDR1 SGHDN, CDR2 FVKESK. CDR3 protein: CASSLGTGIWYEQYF. The CDR3 DNA sequence: TGTGCCAGCAGCCTCGGGACAGGAATTTGGTACGAGCAGTACTTC.

The chain carries TRBV7-2 and TRBJ2-2; maybe TRBD2 (7 bases). Germline V CDR1 and CDR2: SGHTA, FQGNSA. Trimming stripped 5 bases from V and 4 bases from J, with 14 bases between. The CDR3 sequence is 15 residues long. Written as DNA, the CDR3 is TGTGCCAGCAGCCCGTTCGGGGGGCTCACCGGGGAGCTGTTTTTT. Encoded protein: CASSPFGGLTGELFF. Full variable domain (rest looked up from reference TRBV7-2 and TRBJ2-2): GAGVSQSPSNKVTEKGKDVELRCDPISGHTALYWYRQSLGQGLEFLIYFQGNSAPDKSGLPSDRFSAERTGGSVSTLTIQRTQQEDSAVYLCASSPFGGLTGELFFGEGSRLTVL.

This chain links TRBV19 with TRBJ1-2; possibly TRBD1 for D (6 bases). CDR1 is LNHDA and CDR2 is SQIVND in the germline V gene (reference sequence). The CDR3 contains 14 residues. V was cut by 3 bases and J by 4 bases, with 12 bases left in between. For the CDR3, the DNA is TGTGCCAGTAGTATCTACAGGGATGGCTATGGCTACACCTTC. Residues: CASSIYRDGYGYTF.

The chain's CDR3 is CASSSMTGGTGELFF. In nucleotides, the CDR3 is TGTGCCAGCAGCTCGATGACAGGGGGCACCGGGGAGCTGTTTTTT. V and J are TRBV11-2 and TRBJ2-2; 9 nucleotides agree with TRBD1. V shed 4 bases and J 4 bases; nucleotides not matched to a gene: 4. The CDR3 contains 15 residues. Germline loops: CDR1 SGHAT, CDR2 FQNNGV.

This clone is a singleton in its sample. The J gene is TRBJ2-2, the V gene TRBV6-5; 10 bases fit TRBD1. The V and J ends lost 6 bases and 6 bases, in that order; junction bases with no gene match: 4. CDR1 is MNHEY and CDR2 is SVGAGI in the germline V gene. This CDR3 is 14 amino acids long. This CDR3 reads CASRPGQGPGELFF. CDR3 DNA: TGTGCCAGCAGACCGGGACAGGGGCCCGGGGAGCTGTTTTTT.